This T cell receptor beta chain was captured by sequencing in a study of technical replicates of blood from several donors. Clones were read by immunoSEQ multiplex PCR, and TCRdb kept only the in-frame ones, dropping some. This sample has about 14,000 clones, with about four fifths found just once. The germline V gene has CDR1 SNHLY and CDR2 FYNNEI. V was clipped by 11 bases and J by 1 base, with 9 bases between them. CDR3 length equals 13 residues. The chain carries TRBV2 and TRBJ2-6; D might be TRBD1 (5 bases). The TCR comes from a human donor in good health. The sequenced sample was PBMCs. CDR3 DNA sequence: TGTGCCGGCGGACAATCTGGGGCCAACGTCCTGACTTTC. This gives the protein CAGGQSGANVLTF.